The present TCR beta chain was sequenced within a study of vaccination and CD4 T cells after COVID-19 (dated by TCRdb to 2021 to 2024). At the level of the whole study: Convalescent patients had a positive SARS-CoV-2 result on nasal swab PCR, and of these patients, fewer than ten had mild disease and one had severe disease. The convalescent cohort comprised six males and four females, including two Hispanic individuals, seven Caucasians, two Asians and one multiracial person. Participants received two doses of either the Pfizer-BioNTech BNT162b2 vaccine (n=8) or the Moderna mRNA-1273 vaccine (n=2). Post-COVID blood samples were collected from convalescent patients a median of roughly 100 days after diagnosis, with a range of about 30 to 161 days. The time from the second vaccine dose to post-vaccine blood sampling had a median of roughly 70 days and ranged from about 12 to 250 days. For stimulating the cultures, overlapping spike peptide pools were used, derived from SARS-CoV-2 as well as from the common cold coronaviruses HCoV-NL63, HCoV-OC43 and HCoV-229E. As controls, cultures received a CEFX viral epitope pool (the positive control), an HIV-1 Nef peptide pool (the negative control), or no peptide at all. The spike-specific CD4+ TCR repertoire was compared before and after mRNA vaccination in around ten COVID-19 convalescent patients and a handful of infection-naive healthy vaccine recipients. Paper-wide results and their limitations: Of the vaccine-specific clones found in convalescent patients, nearly all (304 of 307) were mono-reactive for SARS-CoV-2 spike instead of being cross-reactive with common cold coronaviruses. The median number of SARS-CoV-2-reactive clonotypes rose from 21 after infection to a few dozen after vaccination, but the change was not significant. Only a relatively small number of convalescent patients were included in the study, and early timepoints following natural infection were not analyzed. In convalescent patients, a median roughly 85% of post-vaccine SARS-CoV-2-reactive clones were detected only after vaccination, and vaccine-specific priming was suggested by this finding.

CDR1 SQVTM and CDR2 ANQGSEA are derived from the germline V gene. The CDR3 sequence holds 13 residues, the cysteine and phenylalanine included. Of all the DNA, just the CDR3 is kept, 39 bases in frame from base 1. Trimming costs V 3 bases and J 6 bases, and their ends lie 14 bases apart. Receptors were amplified or captured by PCR. TCR sequencing of DNA from cultured CD4+ T cells used the Oncomine TCR Beta short-read assay at the Johns Hopkins FTIC core. The QIAamp micro DNA kit was used to extract genomic DNA from the cultured CD4+ T cells. The Oncomine TCR Beta libraries from cultured CD4+ T cells were pooled using unique dual indexes and then sequenced on an Illumina iSeq 100. In the original analysis: Non-productive sequences were removed, and CDR3s that did not start with C, did not end with F or W, or were shorter than 7 amino acids were discarded. Antigen-specific clonotypes were identified using the MANAFEST web application through comparison of peptide-stimulated wells with reference and other culture wells. Positive clones required FDR below 0.05, an odds ratio above 5, and productive frequency above 0.1% in at least two of three replicate wells. A clonotype was classed as cross-reactive if the clonotype showed significant expansion both in SARS-CoV-2 spike wells and in at least one common cold coronavirus spike condition. Similarity between CDR3 sequences was evaluated in R version 3.6.1 using Levenshtein distances (stringdist) and unrooted phylogenetic trees (ape). TCRdb's own reprocessing of the public reads used fastp at Q25 and MiXCR and kept productive beta chains. Entries are consolidated by CDR3 protein sequence, retaining the most common genes and DNA. TCRdb, not the authors, supplied the V and J calls. The sample table lists fewer than 15,000 distinct CDR3 sequences, 28% of them with a count of one. About a sixth of the sample is in the top ten clones.

In the paper's terms, the treatment or condition label means: approximately 9-day PBMC culture with coronavirus spike peptide pools or control peptides (ViraFEST assay). The ViraFEST assay, used in the study, expanded antigen-specific T cells with peptide pools and then identified the expanded clonotypes through TCR sequencing. The convalescent patients' positive SARS-CoV-2 PCR tests fell between March and December 2020, which was before the Alpha, Beta and Delta variants emerged in the United States. Each well held more than 1.5 million PBMCs cultured in IMDM containing approximately 5% human AB serum and approximately 9.4 IU/ml IL-2, with 8.5 to 10 ug/ml peptide pools added. On days 3 and 7, half of the culture medium was replaced with fresh IL-2-containing medium. Once the cells had been in culture for over nine days, the EasySep CD4+ T cell isolation kit was used to isolate CD4+ T cells by negative selection. Ficoll-Paque Plus gradient centrifugation was used to isolate PBMCs from whole blood, and the isolated PBMCs were then either used fresh or cryopreserved at -140C. Each culture condition was generally run in triplicate wells.

On this clonotype itself: It has no known antigen specificity. No base quality information exists; no much larger clone differs at one position.

Sequences were obtained from cultured CD4+ T cells from blood. The TCR comes from a human donor with COVID-19. Here the chain combines TRBV29-1 and TRBJ1-2; the D gene is perhaps TRBD1, on 5 matching bases. The sequenced DNA is TGCAGCGTTGATCAGGACGGGGGTAATGGCTACACCTTC. Its protein product is CSVDQDGGNGYTF.